These 29 T cell receptor beta chains came from one sample sequenced in a study of T cell responses to AZD1222 COVID-19 vaccine. TCRdb's copy holds only in-frame clones and misses some; the assay was immunoSEQ multiplex PCR. The sample lists 75,000 to 80,000 clones, 90% occurring once. The material was peripheral blood, obtained 28 days after the second AZD1222 dose. Receptor source: an adult who received the AZD1222 COVID-19 vaccine.

The chain uses TRBV7-2 and TRBJ1-2, with 7 bases that match TRBD1. Germline CDR1 and CDR2: SGHTA and FQGNSA. This CDR3 is 15 amino acids long. The V and J ends lost 1 base and 4 bases, in that order; junction bases with no gene match: 6. The CDR3 DNA is TGTGCCAGCAGCTTAGGTCGGGCAGGGGGCTATGGCTACACCTTC. Translating gives CASSLGRAGGYGYTF.

The chain links TRBV3-1 (or the pseudogene TRBV3-2) to TRBJ2-7; 11 nucleotides align to TRBD1. V lost 4 bases and J lost 7; bases outside the gene matches: 6. Germline-derived CDR1 and CDR2 are LGHDT and YNNKEL (reference sequence). There are 14 residues in the CDR3. The CDR3 DNA reads as TGTGCCAGCAGCCCCTGGGACAGGGGGGATGAGCAGTACTTC. Amino acid sequence: CASSPWDRGDEQYF.

The chain couples TRBV2 to TRBJ2-7, with D tentatively TRBD1 (5 bases). Trimming left V 8 bases short and J 4 bases short, with 18 bases between. Germline V CDR1 and CDR2: SNHLY, FYNNEI. This CDR3 is built from 14 residues. The CDR3 DNA reads TGTGCCAGCGTTTTTCTAAATCAGGGTTACGAGCAGTACTTC. It codes for CASVFLNQGYEQYF.

The chain combines TRBV7-2 with TRBJ2-5, with a possible D match to TRBD1 (5 bases). With 3 bases removed from V and 3 bases from J, the gap between germline ends came to 11 bases. The CDR3 runs to 14 residues. The germline CDR1 and CDR2 sequences are SGHTA and FQGNSA. CDR3 DNA sequence: TGTGCCAGCAGCTTTCAGGGATTGAAAGAGACCCAGTACTTC. Translated: CASSFQGLKETQYF.

As DNA, the CDR3 is TGTGCCAGCCTCGGGACAGATAAACCCTACGAGCAGTACTTC. This gives the protein CASLGTDKPYEQYF. The V gene is TRBV7-2, the J gene TRBJ2-7, with 7 bases fitting TRBD1. Germline lookup yields CDR1 SGHTA and CDR2 FQGNSA. CDR3 size: 14 residues. The J segment lost 2 bases and the V segment lost 8 bases, leaving 9 bases of the junction unmatched.

The chain is built from TRBV5-1 and TRBJ1-1; 8 bases agree with TRBD1. Germline V CDR1 and CDR2: SGHRS, YFSETQ. The V and J ends lost 5 bases and 2 bases, in that order; junction bases with no gene match: 2. This CDR3 is 13 amino acids long. The CDR3 reads CASRQGENTEAFF. Here the CDR3 DNA reads TGCGCCAGCAGACAGGGGGAAAACACTGAAGCTTTCTTT.

V and J are TRBV30 and TRBJ1-5; 9 bases agree with TRBD1. CDR1 is GTSNPN and CDR2 is SVGIG in the germline V gene (reference sequence). This CDR3 has 16 residues. J was trimmed by 6 bases and V by 5 bases; bases with no gene match: 14. CDR3 sequence reads: CAWASQGAGDGQPQHF. The CDR3 region has the DNA TGTGCCTGGGCTTCACAGGGGGCGGGTGATGGTCAGCCCCAGCATTTT. Filled out from reference TRBV30 and TRBJ1-5, the complete variable domain reads SQTIHQWPATLVQPVGSPLSLECTVEGTSNPNLYWYRQAAGRGLQLLFYSVGIGQISSEVPQNLSASRPQDRQFILSSKKLLLSDSGFYLCAWASQGAGDGQPQHFGDGTRLSIL.

The V and J genes are TRBV24-1 and TRBJ2-7; D ambiguous. This CDR3 spans 12 amino acids. Germline V lookup: CDR1 KGHDR, CDR2 SFDVKD. Deletions cut 3 bases from V and 3 bases from J, with 5 bases between. As DNA, the CDR3 is TGTGCCACCAGTGATCAATTCTACGAGCAGTACTTC. Translation: CATSDQFYEQYF.

The chain joins TRBV7-2 to TRBJ2-1; 8 bases line up with TRBD2. V lost 4 bases and J lost 4; bases outside the gene matches: 15. The CDR3 covers 18 residues. Germline loops: CDR1 SGHTA, CDR2 FQGNSA. The DNA of the CDR3 is TGTGCCAGCAGCTCAAAAGGGGGAGCGGGGGATAGATACAATGAGCAGTTCTTC. Encoded protein: CASSSKGGAGDRYNEQFF.

Written as DNA, the CDR3 is TGTGCCAGCAGGTCTGGGACGGGCTACAATGAGCAGTTCTTC. Its protein product is CASRSGTGYNEQFF. The chain is built from TRBV28 and TRBJ2-1; tentatively, D is TRBD1 or TRBD2 (5 bases each). Germline CDR1 is MDHEN and CDR2 is SYDVKM. CDR3 size: 14 residues. V was clipped by 6 bases and J by 3 bases, with 12 bases between them.

This rearrangement joins TRBV5-4 to TRBJ1-6; tentatively, D is TRBD1 (6 bases). This CDR3 comprises 17 residues. The germline gives CDR1 SGHNT, CDR2 YYREEE (reference sequence). V was clipped by 4 bases and J by 7 bases, with 21 bases between them. The CDR3 DNA is TGTGCCAGCAGCACAGGGACTCTCGATCGGATCAATTCACCCCTCCACTTT. Protein: CASSTGTLDRINSPLHF.

The V gene is TRBV2, the J gene TRBJ2-3, with a possible D match to TRBD2 (6 bases). The length of the CDR3 is 11 residues. The germline gives CDR1 SNHLY, CDR2 FYNNEI. The V gene lost 3 bases and the J gene lost 10 bases, with 8 bases spanning the gap. The CDR3 spells CASSDWRAQYF. CDR3 DNA: TGTGCCAGCAGTGACTGGAGGGCGCAGTATTTT.

This clone has more than one count but fewer than ten. The chain employs TRBV5-5 and TRBJ1-2; a weak D match, TRBD1 (6 bases). This CDR3 has 16 residues. V lost 0 bases and J 1 base, leaving 13 bases between the germline ends. CDR1 and CDR2 (germline): SGHKS, YYEKEE (reference sequence). CDR3 loop: CASSLAEGRGNYGYTF. The CDR3, as DNA: TGTGCCAGCAGCTTGGCCGAGGGCAGGGGTAACTATGGCTACACCTTC.

The chain combines TRBV19 with TRBJ1-1, with a weak D call TRBD1 (5 bases). Looked up from germline, CDR1 is LNHDA and CDR2 is SQIVND (reference sequence). The CDR3 is 15 amino acids. The ends were cut back, 7 bases at V and 0 bases at J, with 15 bases in the middle. CDR3 DNA sequence: TGTGCCAGTACCGAGGGACGGCTGATGAACACTGAAGCTTTCTTT. Translation gives CASTEGRLMNTEAFF.

The chain joins TRBV10-1 to TRBJ2-3, with 7 bases that match TRBD2. With V trimmed by 4 bases and J by 6 bases, 16 bases remained unmatched. Germline CDR1 and CDR2: WNHNN and SYGVQD (reference sequence). CDR3 size: 17 residues. This CDR3 is CASSASPSGGFRDTQYF. The CDR3 DNA is TGCGCCAGCAGTGCGTCCCCTAGCGGTGGGTTCAGGGATACGCAGTATTTT.

The J gene is TRBJ1-1, the V gene TRBV3-1 (or the pseudogene TRBV3-2), with no clear D. The CDR3 loop spans 15 amino acids. V dropped 2 bases and J dropped 0 bases, with 10 bases sitting between them. The V gene's germline CDR1 is LGHDT and CDR2 YNNKEL (reference sequence). This chain's CDR3 is CASSQNPLLNTEAFF. The CDR3 bases are TGTGCCAGCAGCCAAAACCCTTTACTGAACACTGAAGCTTTCTTT.

The V call is TRBV6-5, the J call TRBJ2-1, with 10 bases identical to TRBD1. The CDR3 is 15 residues long. V was pared by 6 bases and J by 4 bases, with 6 bases of the junction left unmatched. Germline V gene lookup returns CDR1 MNHEY and CDR2 SVGAGI. In DNA form, the CDR3 reads TGTGCCAGCAGGGTCGGGACAGGGGTATACAATGAGCAGTTCTTC. This codes for CASRVGTGVYNEQFF.

The chain links TRBV12-3 or TRBV12-4 to TRBJ2-5, with D unclear. This CDR3 is built from 13 residues. V lost 6 bases to trimming and J lost 3 bases, with 11 bases between them. The CDR3, as DNA: TGTGCCAGCAGGGAGACTCCAGAAGAGACCCAGTACTTC. It yields the protein CASRETPEETQYF.

Only a few counts were recorded for this clone. Distinct nucleotide sequences in the sample also encode this CDR3. The rearrangement uses TRBV6-5 and TRBJ1-6; D not resolved. Per germline, CDR1 MNHEY and CDR2 SVGAGI. The ends were cut back, 4 bases at V and 7 bases at J, with 14 bases in the middle. This CDR3 is built from 15 residues. In DNA, the CDR3 is TGTGCCAGCAGTTTGGACCCTTCGGGGAATTCACCCCTCCACTTT. It yields the protein CASSLDPSGNSPLHF.

The rearrangement links TRBV18 to TRBJ1-4; D remains unclear. CDR3 size: 13 residues. Germline assignment: CDR1 KGHSH and CDR2 LQKENI. With 0 bases removed from V and 11 bases from J, the gap between germline ends came to 10 bases. In DNA form, the CDR3 reads TGTGCCAGCTCACCACCGTCCGGCGATAAACTGTTTTTT. Amino acids: CASSPPSGDKLFF.

This clone was observed a few times. The gene calls are TRBV19 and TRBJ1-5, with 9 bases matching TRBD1. V lost 9 bases to trimming and J lost 4 bases; unmatched junction nucleotides: 7. The CDR3 covers 14 residues. Per germline, CDR1 LNHDA and CDR2 SQIVND (reference sequence). The CDR3 protein is CASRAQGANQPQHF. CDR3 nucleotide sequence: TGTGCCAGCCGGGCACAGGGGGCGAATCAGCCCCAGCATTTT.

The chain links TRBV30 to TRBJ2-5; D assignment may be TRBD1 or TRBD2 (5 bases each). The CDR3 is 12 residues long. CDR1 is GTSNPN and CDR2 is SVGIG in the germline V gene (reference sequence). V gave up 5 bases and J gave up 5 bases, with 12 bases separating them. CDR3 sequence (DNA): TGTGCCTGGGACTTGGGGGTTGAGACCCAGTACTTC. Protein product: CAWDLGVETQYF.

This sequence joins TRBV7-9 and TRBJ2-2, with TRBD2 matching over 8 bases. Germline lookup yields CDR1 SEHNR and CDR2 FQNEAQ (reference sequence). The length of the CDR3 is 15 residues. Unmatched junction bases numbered 8, after V lost 9 bases and J lost 2 bases. CDR3 region: CARTGRGANTGELFF. CDR3 in DNA: TGTGCCAGGACTGGGCGGGGGGCAAACACCGGGGAGCTGTTTTTT.

V usage is TRBV19 and J usage is TRBJ2-7; 8 bases map to TRBD1. V was clipped by 3 bases and J by 2 bases; unmatched bases: 6. The length of the CDR3 is 15 residues. Germline assignment: CDR1 LNHDA and CDR2 SQIVND (reference sequence). The CDR3: CASSILDRGPYEQYF. The CDR3 DNA is TGTGCCAGTAGTATTCTTGACAGGGGACCCTACGAGCAGTACTTC. The complete variable domain, with remaining parts taken from reference TRBV19 and TRBJ2-7, reads DGGITQSPKYLFRKEGQNVTLSCEQNLNHDAMYWYRQDPGQGLRLIYYSQIVNDFQKGDIAEGYSVSREKKESFPLTVTSAQKNPTAFYLCASSILDRGPYEQYFGPGTRLTVT.

This chain joins TRBV11-2 and TRBJ1-6; 8 bases are shared with TRBD1. Per the germline V gene, CDR1 is SGHAT and CDR2 is FQNNGV. Unmatched junction bases numbered 6, after V lost 3 bases and J lost 8 bases. This CDR3 has 15 residues. This chain's CDR3 is CASSFSRGQDSPLHF. CDR3 in DNA: TGTGCCAGCAGCTTCTCCAGGGGGCAGGATTCACCCCTCCACTTT.

In its sample, this clone was seen once. J is TRBJ2-7 and V is TRBV21-1. TRBV21-1 is shown as a pseudogene. The CDR3 covers 12 residues. The CDR3: CASSKGTREQYF. The CDR3 DNA reads TGTGCCAGCAGCAAGGGGACCAGGGAGCAGTACTTC.

V is TRBV21-1 and J is TRBJ1-2. TRBV21-1 is flagged as a pseudogene. There are 15 residues in the CDR3. The chain's CDR3 is CASSMDAASNYGYTF. In DNA form, the CDR3 reads TGTGCCAGCAGCATGGACGCAGCTTCTAACTATGGCTACACCTTC.

V is TRBV5-8 and J is TRBJ1-1; 8 nucleotides agree with TRBD1. The germline CDR1 and CDR2 sequences are SGHTS and YDEGEE. Trimming took 3 bases from V and 3 from J; bases not matched to a gene: 4. This CDR3 region has 14 residues. The CDR3 bases are TGTGCCAGCAGCTGGACAGGGCGTGACACTGAAGCTTTCTTT. Its protein is CASSWTGRDTEAFF.

The rearrangement uses TRBV28 and TRBJ1-4, with TRBD1 as a possible D gene (5 bases). This CDR3 is 13 amino acids long. V was pared by 5 bases and J by 6 bases, with 10 bases between. Germline values: CDR1 MDHEN, CDR2 SYDVKM. CDR3 sequence (DNA): TGTGCCAGCAGTGTGTCGGGGGATGAAAAACTGTTTTTT. Amino acids: CASSVSGDEKLFF.